This T cell receptor (beta chain) appears in the sequencing data of a study of monozygotic twins with inflammatory bowel disease. This CDR3 comprises 15 residues. CDR1 is MNHEY and CDR2 is SVGEGT in the germline V gene. TCRdb re-called the 5' RACE reads and shows each CDR3 protein once, DNA omitted. The sample features under 350,000 distinct CDR3 sequences, with approximately 5.9% in its top ten. Input material: blood. The chain recombines TRBV6-2 or TRBV6-3 with TRBJ2-7; checking the TCRdb D call of TRBD2 is not possible without DNA. The sequence was obtained from a human donor with ulcerative colitis or Crohn's disease, or a healthy co-twin of an affected twin (not recorded which). The CDR3 spells CASSFSGLAVNKQYF.